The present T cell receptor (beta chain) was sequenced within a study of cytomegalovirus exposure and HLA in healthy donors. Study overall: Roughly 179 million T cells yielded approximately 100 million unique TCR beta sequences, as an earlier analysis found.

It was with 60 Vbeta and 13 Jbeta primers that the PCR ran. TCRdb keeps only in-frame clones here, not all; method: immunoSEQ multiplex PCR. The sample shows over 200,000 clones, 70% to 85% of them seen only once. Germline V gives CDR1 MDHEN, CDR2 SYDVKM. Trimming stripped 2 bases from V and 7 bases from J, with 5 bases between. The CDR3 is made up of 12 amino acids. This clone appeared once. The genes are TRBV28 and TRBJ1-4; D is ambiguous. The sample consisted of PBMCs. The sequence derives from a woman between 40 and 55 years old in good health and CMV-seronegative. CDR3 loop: CASSLRAEKLFF. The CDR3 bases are TGTGCCAGCAGTTTAAGAGCTGAAAAACTGTTTTTT.